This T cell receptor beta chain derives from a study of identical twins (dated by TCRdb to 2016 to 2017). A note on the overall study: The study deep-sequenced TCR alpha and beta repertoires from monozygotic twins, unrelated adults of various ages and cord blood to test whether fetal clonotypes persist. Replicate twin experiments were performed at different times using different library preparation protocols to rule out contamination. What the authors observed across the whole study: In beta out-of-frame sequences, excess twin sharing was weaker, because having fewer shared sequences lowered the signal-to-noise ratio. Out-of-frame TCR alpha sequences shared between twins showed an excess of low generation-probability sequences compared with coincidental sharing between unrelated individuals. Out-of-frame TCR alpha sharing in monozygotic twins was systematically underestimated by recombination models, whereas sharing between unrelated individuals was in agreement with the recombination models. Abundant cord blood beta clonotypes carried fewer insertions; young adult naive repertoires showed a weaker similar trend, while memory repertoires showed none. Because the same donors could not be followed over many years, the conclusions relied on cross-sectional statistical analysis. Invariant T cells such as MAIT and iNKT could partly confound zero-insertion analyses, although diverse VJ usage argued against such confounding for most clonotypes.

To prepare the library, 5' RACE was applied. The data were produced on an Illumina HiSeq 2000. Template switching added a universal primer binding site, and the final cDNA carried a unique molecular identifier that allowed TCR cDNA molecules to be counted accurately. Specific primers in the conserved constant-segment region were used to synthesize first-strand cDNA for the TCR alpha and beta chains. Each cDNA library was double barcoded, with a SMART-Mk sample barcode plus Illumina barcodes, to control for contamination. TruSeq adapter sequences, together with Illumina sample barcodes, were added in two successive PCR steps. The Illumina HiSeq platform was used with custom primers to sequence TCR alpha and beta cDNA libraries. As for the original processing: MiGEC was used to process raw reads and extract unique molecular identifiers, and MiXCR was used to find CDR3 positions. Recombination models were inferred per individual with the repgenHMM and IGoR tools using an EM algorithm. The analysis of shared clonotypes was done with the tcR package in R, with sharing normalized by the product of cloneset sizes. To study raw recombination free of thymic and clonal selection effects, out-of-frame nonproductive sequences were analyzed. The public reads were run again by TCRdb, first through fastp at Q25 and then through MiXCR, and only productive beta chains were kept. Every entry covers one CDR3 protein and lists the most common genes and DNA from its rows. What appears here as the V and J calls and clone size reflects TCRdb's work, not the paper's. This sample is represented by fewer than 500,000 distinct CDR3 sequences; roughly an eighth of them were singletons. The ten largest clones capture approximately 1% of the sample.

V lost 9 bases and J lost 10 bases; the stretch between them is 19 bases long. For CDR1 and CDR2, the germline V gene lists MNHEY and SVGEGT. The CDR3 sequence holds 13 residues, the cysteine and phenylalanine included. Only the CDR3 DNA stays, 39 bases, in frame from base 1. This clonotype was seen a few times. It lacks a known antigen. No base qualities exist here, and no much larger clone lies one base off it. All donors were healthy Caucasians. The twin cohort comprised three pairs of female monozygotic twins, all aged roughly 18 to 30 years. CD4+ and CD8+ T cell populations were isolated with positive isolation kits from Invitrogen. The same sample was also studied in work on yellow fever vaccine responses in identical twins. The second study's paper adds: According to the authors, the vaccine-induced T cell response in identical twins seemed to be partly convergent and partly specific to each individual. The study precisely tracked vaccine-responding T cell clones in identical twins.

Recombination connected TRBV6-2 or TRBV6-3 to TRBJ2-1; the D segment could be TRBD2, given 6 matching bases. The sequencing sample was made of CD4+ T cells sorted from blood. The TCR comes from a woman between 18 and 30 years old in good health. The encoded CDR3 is CASRTYGTPEQFF. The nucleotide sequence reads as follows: TGTGCCAGTCGGACCTACGGGACTCCCGAGCAGTTCTTC.